This T cell receptor (beta chain) is drawn from a study of regulatory T cells in long-lasting Graves disease. Time point described: persistent/refractory GD, antithyroid drugs over 5 years with positive TRAb. PBMCs were the source of the RNA used for TCR sequencing. Overall study results and limits: Favoring TRBV28, TRBJ1-2 and TRBJ2-5 was a feature seen in persistent disease. Persistent Graves' cases showed lower TCR diversity than newly diagnosed cases.

Building of the TCR beta libraries involved iRepertoire HTBI primers and Arm-PCR of CDR3 regions. TCRdb fed the multiplex PCR reads into MiXCR, producing one record per CDR3 protein. The data hold some 420,000 distinct CDR3 sequences, with 20% to 25% observed a single time. CDR3 length: 16 residues. Germline values: CDR1 SGHTA, CDR2 FQGNSA. Between the trimmed V and J ends, which lost 5 bases and 4 bases, there was a span of 18 bases. Worth noting for this clonotype: Its antigen is not known.

This rearrangement joins TRBV7-2 to TRBJ2-1; tentatively, D is TRBD1 (5 bases). This receptor was obtained from a female donor with Graves disease. The starting material was peripheral blood mononuclear cells (PBMCs), obtained when the disease was refractory, from a patient treated with antithyroid drugs. CDR3 in amino acids: CASSPMTAVRYNEQFF. CDR3 nucleotide sequence: TGTGCCAGCAGCCCCATGACAGCCGTCAGATACAATGAGCAGTTCTTC.